A single sample is the source of the 24 T cell receptor beta chains below, sequenced in a study of identical twins. TCRdb re-called the 5' RACE reads with MiXCR, one entry per CDR3 protein. The sample contains some 500,000 distinct CDR3 sequences, 20% to 25% of which appear only once. This sample also belongs to another study, concerning T cells expressing NK-cell markers.

The sample comprised CD4+ T cells sorted from blood. The receptors were gathered from a woman between 18 and 29 years old in good health.

This rearrangement joins TRBV15 to TRBJ2-2; D is perhaps TRBD1 (5 bases). The V end was cut by 6 bases, the J end by 6 bases, with 14 bases between. This CDR3 contains 14 residues. CDR1 is LNHNV, CDR2 YYDKDF, per germline (reference sequence). CDR3 DNA: TGTGCCACCAGTACCGGTGTGGGGCCCGGGGAGCTGTTTTTT. Its translation: CATSTGVGPGELFF.

The rearrangement uses TRBV12-3 or TRBV12-4 and TRBJ1-2, with TRBD1 as a possible D gene (6 bases). The CDR3 has 16 residues. Trimming stripped 2 bases from V and 4 bases from J, with 17 bases between. The CDR3 sequence is CASSLPTGWVCYGYTF. CDR3 DNA sequence: TGTGCCAGCAGTTTACCCACAGGGTGGGTTTGCTATGGCTACACCTTC.

V is TRBV27 and J is TRBJ2-1, with D tentatively TRBD1 (6 bases). Trimming removed 6 bases at V and 4 bases at J, with 13 bases between. CDR3 size: 14 residues. Germline V gives CDR1 MNHEY, CDR2 SMNVEV (reference sequence). The CDR3 protein is CASRQGVLYNEQFF. The CDR3 DNA sequence: TGTGCCAGCAGACAGGGTGTATTGTACAATGAGCAGTTCTTC.

This clonotype occurred a few times. The chain is built from TRBV12-3 or TRBV12-4 and TRBJ1-2; TRBD1 matches at 8 bases. The length of the CDR3 is 14 residues. Unmatched junction bases numbered 6, after V lost 5 bases and J lost 4 bases. The DNA for the CDR3 is TGTGCCAGCAGTCGACAGGGGATAGGCTATGGCTACACCTTC. Translation gives CASSRQGIGYGYTF.

The chain links TRBV20-1 to TRBJ2-6, with 10 bases aligning to TRBD1. The CDR3 runs 15 residues. In germline, CDR1 is DFQATT, CDR2 SNEGSKA (reference sequence). The V segment lost 5 bases and the J segment 2 bases; nucleotides outside the gene matches: 3. CDR3 sequence reads: CSASGTGAGANVLTF. CDR3 DNA: TGCAGTGCTTCCGGGACAGGGGCTGGGGCCAACGTCCTGACTTTC.

This clonotype was recorded a few times. The V call is TRBV10-1, the J call TRBJ2-1, with TRBD2 identical over 11 bases. The junction had 6 bases not matched to a gene; V was cut back by 8 bases and J by 6 bases. CDR3 length: 14 amino acids. Germline values: CDR1 WNHNN, CDR2 SYGVQD (reference sequence). This CDR3 is CASRGLAETNEQFF. The DNA of the CDR3 is TGCGCCAGCCGGGGACTAGCGGAGACCAATGAGCAGTTCTTC.

There are a few counts of this clonotype. This chain uses TRBV10-3 with TRBJ2-7; D tentatively fits TRBD1 or TRBD2 (5 bases each). The germline V gene encodes CDR1 ENHRY and CDR2 SYGVKD. This CDR3 is built from 13 residues. Trimming pared 0 bases from V and 3 bases from J, leaving 6 bases between. The CDR3 nucleotides read TGTGCCATCAGTGAGTCGAGGGGCTACGAGCAGTACTTC. Translated: CAISESRGYEQYF.

This chain links TRBV7-3 with TRBJ2-7, with TRBD2 matching over 8 bases. Germline assignment: CDR1 SGHTA and CDR2 FQGTGA. The length of the CDR3 is 15 residues. With 0 bases clipped from V and 7 bases from J, the junction kept 8 bases outside the gene matches. The CDR3 protein is CASSLTGGGPGEQYF. The DNA of the CDR3 is TGTGCCAGCAGCTTAACGGGCGGGGGGCCGGGGGAGCAGTACTTC.

This clonotype was counted at least ten times. The V gene is TRBV12-3 or TRBV12-4, the J gene TRBJ1-1, with a weak D call TRBD1 (5 bases). The V gene lost 2 bases and the J gene lost 8 bases, with 6 bases spanning the gap. This CDR3 is 11 amino acids long. The CDR3 DNA follows: TGTGCCAGCAGTTTATCAGGGGAAGCTTTCTTT. Its protein is CASSLSGEAFF.

This clonotype was detected many times. The chain is built from TRBV20-1 and TRBJ2-7, with D possibly matching TRBD1 (6 bases). Trimming shortened V by 1 base and J by 0 bases, and 10 bases separated the two germline ends. CDR1 DFQATT and CDR2 SNEGSKA come from the germline V gene (reference sequence). The CDR3 runs 14 residues. The CDR3 DNA sequence: TGCAGTGCTAGAGCCTACAGGGACTCCTACGAGCAGTACTTC. It translates to CSARAYRDSYEQYF.

The chain's CDR3 is CASTEWGAAEQFF. The CDR3 DNA sequence: TGTGCCAGCACTGAGTGGGGCGCAGCTGAGCAGTTCTTC. The chain carries TRBV2 and TRBJ2-1; tentatively, D is TRBD1 (5 bases). Germline CDR1 reads SNHLY; CDR2 reads FYNNEI. The CDR3 is 13 amino acids. Trimming took off 7 bases at V and 9 bases at J, with 16 bases between the two ends.

This clonotype came up a few times. The chain is built from TRBV10-3 and TRBJ2-5, with D perhaps TRBD1 (5 bases). V was pared by 6 bases and J by 1 base, with 6 bases between. Germline V gives CDR1 ENHRY, CDR2 SYGVKD. The CDR3 runs to 12 residues. The CDR3 DNA is TGTGCCATCAGGGACATCCAAGAGACCCAGTACTTC. Amino acid sequence: CAIRDIQETQYF.

This clonotype was counted many times. The genes are TRBV18 and TRBJ2-2, with 7 bases fitting TRBD1. The trim removed 3 bases at V and 4 bases at J, leaving 8 bases unmatched. Germline-derived CDR1 and CDR2 are KGHSH and LQKENI. CDR3 length: 16 amino acids. CDR3 sequence: CASSPYEGGSTGELFF. CDR3 nucleotides: TGTGCCAGCTCACCCTACGAAGGGGGCAGCACCGGGGAGCTGTTTTTT.

The chain joins TRBV21-1 to TRBJ2-7; TRBD1, the table's D call, was not compared with the DNA. TRBV21-1 is noted as a pseudogene. The CDR3 has 15 residues. The CDR3 DNA sequence: TGTGCCAGCAGCCAGGCACAGGGGAGACACTACGAGCAGTACTTC. Translating gives CASSQAQGRHYEQYF.

This clonotype was counted between two and nine times. This rearrangement joins TRBV7-2 to TRBJ2-2, with 9 bases matching TRBD2. J lost 3 bases, V lost 3 bases, and 8 bases had no gene match. Germline V gene lookup returns CDR1 SGHTA and CDR2 FQGNSA. This CDR3 spans 17 amino acids. The CDR3 protein is CASSFSGRLGDTGELFF. The CDR3 DNA reads TGTGCCAGCAGCTTTAGCGGGAGACTCGGGGACACCGGGGAGCTGTTTTTT.

V is TRBV6-1 and J is TRBJ1-2; D possibly corresponds to TRBD1 (6 bases). CDR1 is MNHNS and CDR2 is SASEGT in the germline V gene. There are 15 residues in the CDR3. The germline V and J ends were trimmed by 7 bases and 6 bases, with 21 bases remaining between them. The CDR3 region is CASILDSMGTDGYTF. DNA of the CDR3: TGTGCCAGCATCCTGGACAGTATGGGAACGGATGGCTACACCTTC.

This clonotype appeared many times. This chain links TRBV6-5 with TRBJ1-2; no definite D call. The V end lost 6 bases, the J end lost 2 bases, and 7 bases lay between the germline ends. There are 12 residues in the CDR3. Germline V CDR1 and CDR2: MNHEY, SVGAGI. The CDR3 loop reads CASRATNYGYTF. The CDR3 bases are TGTGCCAGCAGAGCCACCAACTATGGCTACACCTTC.

The chain couples TRBV5-5 to TRBJ2-3; 7 bases are shared with TRBD1. The V gene end was trimmed by 4 bases and the J gene end by 4 bases; junction bases not matched to a gene: 6. There are 14 residues in the CDR3. Germline loops: CDR1 SGHKS, CDR2 YYEKEE (reference sequence). The CDR3 DNA reads TGTGCCAGCAGCGCCCTTACAGGGGCAGATACGCAGTATTTT. Encoded protein: CASSALTGADTQYF. Supplemented by reference TRBV5-5 and TRBJ2-3, the full variable domain reads DAGVTQSPTHLIKTRGQQVTLRCSPISGHKSVSWYQQVLGQGPQFIFQYYEKEERGRGNFPDRFSARQFPNYSSELNVNALLLGDSALYLCASSALTGADTQYFGPGTRLTVL.

The chain has TRBV5-1 and TRBJ1-1; no definite D call. The CDR3 contains 18 residues. V lost 0 bases, J lost 1 base, and 19 bases lay in between. Per the germline V gene, CDR1 is SGHRS and CDR2 is YFSETQ. The CDR3 here is CASSLAHTARLGNTEAFF. CDR3 coding DNA: TGCGCCAGCAGCTTGGCCCATACAGCAAGGTTAGGGAACACTGAAGCTTTCTTT. Combining the CDR3 with reference TRBV5-1 and TRBJ1-1 gives the whole variable domain KAGVTQTPRYLIKTRGQQVTLSCSPISGHRSVSWYQQTPGQGLQFLFEYFSETQRNKGNFPGRFSGRQFSNSRSEMNVSTLELGDSALYLCASSLAHTARLGNTEAFFGQGTRLTVV.

This clonotype was observed a handful of times. The chain joins TRBV6-5 to TRBJ2-1; the D call may be TRBD1 or TRBD2 (5 bases each). This CDR3 region has 18 residues. With 0 bases removed from V and 0 bases from J, the gap between germline ends came to 15 bases. The germline V gene encodes CDR1 MNHEY and CDR2 SVGAGI. The CDR3 DNA reads as TGTGCCAGCAGTTACTCGATTCGAACGGGGCGCTCCTACAATGAGCAGTTCTTC. It specifies CASSYSIRTGRSYNEQFF.

The chain carries TRBV6-2 or TRBV6-3 and TRBJ2-3, with a tentative D call TRBD1 (6 bases). The CDR3 is made up of 14 amino acids. Germline loops: CDR1 MNHEY, CDR2 SVGEGT. V gave up 6 bases and J gave up 2 bases, with 12 bases separating them. The CDR3, as DNA: TGTGCCAGCAGCGAGGACAGCTACACAGATACGCAGTATTTT. This codes for CASSEDSYTDTQYF.

This clonotype was observed a handful of times. This rearrangement joins TRBV20-1 to TRBJ1-1; no firm D call. V dropped 3 bases and J dropped 4 bases, with 24 bases sitting between them. Germline V CDR1 and CDR2: DFQATT, SNEGSKA (reference sequence). CDR3 length: 17 residues. CDR3 amino acids: CSASKTGPLLGGTEAFF. Here the CDR3 DNA reads TGCAGTGCTAGCAAGACGGGCCCTCTCCTGGGCGGCACTGAAGCTTTCTTT.

About this clonotype itself: One end of the junction varies from germline; a read error may be responsible. V and J are TRBV9 and TRBJ2-1; either TRBD1 or TRBD2 may fit D (6 bases each). Germline V gene sequence: CDR1 SGDLS, CDR2 YYNGEE. This CDR3 comprises 12 residues. The CDR3 nucleotides read TGCGCCAGCAGCTCCCCCGGGGGCGAGCAGTTCTTC. This translates into CASSSPGGEQFF. Together with reference TRBV9 and TRBJ2-1, the CDR3 gives the full variable domain: DSGVTQTPKHLITATGQRVTLRCSPRSGDLSVYWYQQSLDQGLQFLIQYYNGEERAKGNILERFSAQQFPDLHSELNLSSLELGDSALYFCASSSPGGEQFFGPGTRLTVL.

This clonotype was detected only a few times. The chain uses TRBV5-1 and TRBJ2-2; either TRBD1 or TRBD2 may fit D (6 bases each). The CDR3 runs 14 residues. Germline CDR1 reads SGHRS; CDR2 reads YFSETQ. Between the trimmed V and J ends, which lost 4 bases and 9 bases, there was a span of 16 bases. In nucleotides, the CDR3 is TGCGCCAGCAGCAGGGGGGCAGGTCCCCGGGAGCTGTTTTTT. It specifies CASSRGAGPRELFF.